This entry lists 9 T cell receptor beta chains sequenced from one sample in a study of T cell responses to AZD1222 COVID-19 vaccine (dated by TCRdb to the early 2020s). This specimen's time point label, per the study, means: about 28 days (+/-7) after the second vaccine dose. Library generation was performed with the immunoSEQ multiplex PCR assay. In TCRdb, the immuneACCESS table is reduced to in-frame sequences with V and J assigned. These tables do not hold every clone; where another copy was compared, an unresolved V gene accounts for under half, and the others remain unexplained. Across this sample there are about 94,000 clones, with approximately 90% seen only once. The top ten clones comprise around 10% of the sample. The input for sequencing was peripheral blood, taken 28 days after the second AZD1222 dose. These receptors all come from an adult who received the AZD1222 COVID-19 vaccine.

V is TRBV19 and J is TRBJ2-2; 7 bases are shared with TRBD1. The CDR3 extends over 16 amino acids. The V and J ends lost 3 bases and 2 bases, in that order; junction bases with no gene match: 6. Germline loops: CDR1 LNHDA, CDR2 SQIVND (reference sequence). CDR3 sequence (DNA): TGTGCCAGTAGTATTATGACAGGGCCTAACACCGGGGAGCTGTTTTTT. Protein: CASSIMTGPNTGELFF. Supplemented by reference TRBV19 and TRBJ2-2, the full variable domain reads DGGITQSPKYLFRKEGQNVTLSCEQNLNHDAMYWYRQDPGQGLRLIYYSQIVNDFQKGDIAEGYSVSREKKESFPLTVTSAQKNPTAFYLCASSIMTGPNTGELFFGEGSRLTVL.

V usage is TRBV10-3 and J usage is TRBJ2-1, with 8 bases fitting TRBD2. CDR1 is ENHRY, CDR2 SYGVKD, per germline. This CDR3 region has 17 residues. V trimming: 4 bases; J trimming: 9 bases; junction bases outside the gene matches: 17. The chain's CDR3 is CAISGGTGTRSVSEQFF. CDR3 DNA: TGTGCCATCAGTGGAGGAACCGGGACTAGAAGCGTAAGTGAGCAGTTCTTC.

This chain links TRBV19 with TRBJ1-2; TRBD1 aligns across 7 bases. In germline, CDR1 is LNHDA, CDR2 SQIVND (reference sequence). After removal of 2 bases from V and 6 bases from J, the junction contained 9 bases not matched to a gene. CDR3 size: 15 residues. The CDR3 reads CASSISDRSGDGYTF. In DNA form, the CDR3 reads TGTGCCAGTAGTATATCGGACAGGAGCGGTGATGGCTACACCTTC.

This clone showed up just a few times. The sample carries other DNA sequences with the same CDR3. The chain links TRBV9 to TRBJ2-1, with TRBD2 identical over 7 bases. Germline CDR1 and CDR2: SGDLS and YYNGEE. The J segment lost 8 bases and the V segment lost 3 bases, leaving 11 bases of the junction unmatched. This CDR3 region has 15 residues. The CDR3, as DNA: TGTGCCAGCAGCGACCCGGGACTAAAGTTGGATGAGCAGTTCTTC. This encodes CASSDPGLKLDEQFF. Using reference TRBV9 and TRBJ2-1 for the parts outside the CDR3, the full variable domain is DSGVTQTPKHLITATGQRVTLRCSPRSGDLSVYWYQQSLDQGLQFLIQYYNGEERAKGNILERFSAQQFPDLHSELNLSSLELGDSALYFCASSDPGLKLDEQFFGPGTRLTVL.

The gene calls are TRBV19 and TRBJ1-1; D call uncertain. This CDR3 has 11 amino acids. Germline V CDR1 and CDR2: LNHDA, SQIVND (reference sequence). V was trimmed by 6 bases and J by 10 bases, leaving 12 bases between them. The DNA for the CDR3 is TGTGCCAGTAGCGACCGCCTGGTAGCTTTCTTT. Amino acid sequence: CASSDRLVAFF.

The CDR3 spells CASRRDRPNYGYTF. The CDR3 coding sequence is TGTGCCAGCAGGAGGGACCGCCCTAACTATGGCTACACCTTC. The chain is built from TRBV28 and TRBJ1-2; a weak D match, TRBD1 (5 bases). The CDR3 has 14 residues. Trimming shortened V by 6 bases and J by 0 bases, and 11 bases separated the two germline ends. The V gene's germline CDR1 is MDHEN and CDR2 SYDVKM.

V is TRBV5-4 and J is TRBJ2-1, with a tentative D call TRBD2 (6 bases). The CDR3 has 14 amino acids. Germline CDR1 reads SGHNT; CDR2 reads YYREEE (reference sequence). V lost 0 bases to trimming and J lost 4 bases, with 8 bases between them. The CDR3 here is CASSLAGEYNEQFF. Written as DNA, the CDR3 is TGTGCCAGCAGCTTGGCGGGGGAGTACAATGAGCAGTTCTTC.

In nucleotides, the CDR3 is TGTGCCAGCAGCTCCGGGGAAAGCGTCCTGACTTTC. Protein: CASSSGESVLTF. This chain uses TRBV7-9 with TRBJ2-6, with TRBD2 as a possible D gene (5 bases). Per germline, CDR1 SEHNR and CDR2 FQNEAQ (reference sequence). The CDR3 has 12 residues. Trimming left V 4 bases short and J 12 bases short, with 10 bases between.

The rearrangement uses TRBV11-3 and TRBJ2-3, with TRBD1 identical over 9 bases. The CDR3 is 14 residues long. The germline gives CDR1 SGHNT, CDR2 YENEEA. With 3 bases clipped from V and 6 bases from J, the junction kept 4 bases outside the gene matches. CDR3 bases: TGTGCCAGCAGCTTGGGACAGGGATCCGATACGCAGTATTTT. Translation: CASSLGQGSDTQYF.